The 8 T cell receptor beta chains below were found in one sample sequenced in a study of response to subunit inactivated influenza vaccine. A single record per CDR3 protein comes from TCRdb applying MiXCR to the RT-PCR reads. The sample includes 800,000 or so distinct CDR3 sequences, 21% of them seen just once. This material consisted of PBMCs from blood, taken approximately 5 days after vaccination. These TCRs come from a man aged 50-60 years who received an inactivated influenza vaccine.

The CDR3 protein is CASSLDGLAGGSATLADTQYF. The CDR3 bases are TGCGCCAGCAGCCTGGACGGACTAGCGGGGGGCTCCGCCACTCTCGCAGATACGCAGTATTTT. The chain is built from TRBV5-1 and TRBJ2-3; 14 bases match TRBD2. CDR1 and CDR2 from the germline V gene are SGHRS and YFSETQ. J gave up 4 bases and V 4 bases, and 20 bases lay outside the gene matches. CDR3 length: 21 amino acids.

This chain uses TRBV29-1 with TRBJ2-3; TRBD1 aligns across 9 bases. The CDR3 sequence is 14 residues long. Germline V gene lookup returns CDR1 SQVTM and CDR2 ANQGSEA. V lost 8 bases, J lost 0 bases, and 6 bases stayed unmatched. The CDR3 DNA follows: TGCAGCACGCAACAGGGGGCGAGCACAGATACGCAGTATTTT. It encodes CSTQQGASTDTQYF.

This clonotype was seen a handful of times. The chain carries TRBV5-1 and TRBJ1-1; D not resolved. Germline V CDR1 and CDR2: SGHRS, YFSETQ. CDR3 length equals 14 residues. The germline V and J ends were trimmed by 1 base and 4 bases, with 11 bases remaining between them. CDR3 sequence: CASSLRAGSTEAFF. CDR3 nucleotide sequence: TGCGCCAGCAGCTTGCGGGCGGGGAGCACTGAAGCTTTCTTT.

This clonotype has only a few counts. The rearrangement uses TRBV12-3 or TRBV12-4 and TRBJ2-7; D not resolved. The V end lost 4 bases, the J end lost 0 bases, and 13 bases lay between the germline ends. CDR3 length equals 15 residues. CDR3 coding DNA: TGTGCCAGCAGTTCGGACCAGTCCTCCTCCTACGAGCAGTACTTC. Translation: CASSSDQSSSYEQYF.

V usage is TRBV7-9 and J usage is TRBJ2-1, with TRBD2 matching over 7 bases. Germline loops: CDR1 SEHNR, CDR2 FQNEAQ (reference sequence). The CDR3 contains 14 residues. The V and J ends lost 11 bases and 4 bases, in that order; junction bases with no gene match: 11. DNA of the CDR3: TGTGCCGGAAGGAACTGGGAGGGGTACAATGAGCAGTTCTTC. Translation: CAGRNWEGYNEQFF.

This clonotype was recorded a few times. V and J are TRBV14 and TRBJ1-6; D remains ambiguous. Germline V CDR1 and CDR2: SGHDN, FVKESK. The CDR3 is 11 residues long. With 5 bases removed from V and 15 bases from J, the gap between germline ends came to 11 bases. DNA for the CDR3: TGTGCCAGCAGCGCCGGGAGCCTCCTCCACTTT. Translating gives CASSAGSLLHF.

The chain employs TRBV20-1 and TRBJ2-1; 7 bases align to TRBD2. The J segment lost 4 bases and the V segment lost 5 bases, leaving 8 bases of the junction unmatched. The CDR3 runs 14 residues. Germline V gene sequence: CDR1 DFQATT, CDR2 SNEGSKA (reference sequence). The CDR3 loop is CSASSGTTYNEQFF. The CDR3, as DNA: TGCAGTGCTTCTTCCGGGACTACTTACAATGAGCAGTTCTTC.

The rearrangement joins TRBV29-1 to TRBJ1-1; D is possibly TRBD1 (5 bases). Trimming left V 8 bases short and J 1 base short, with 14 bases between. Germline-derived CDR1 and CDR2 are SQVTM and ANQGSEA. This CDR3 comprises 13 residues. This chain's CDR3 is CSISPGGNTEAFF. The CDR3 DNA sequence: TGCAGCATCTCTCCCGGGGGGAACACTGAAGCTTTCTTT.